This T cell receptor beta chain was recorded in a study of technical replicates of blood from a few donors. The table came from immunoSEQ multiplex PCR; TCRdb's copy has only in-frame clones and leaves some out. Here the sample spans about 80,000 clones, about 91% being singletons. CDR3 length equals 13 residues. Germline values: CDR1 MNHNS, CDR2 SASEGT. The V and J ends lost 2 bases and 8 bases respectively, with 9 bases between them. What was sequenced was T cells isolated from PBMCs. The TCR was taken from a human donor in good health. This chain links TRBV6-1 with TRBJ1-4; no definite D call. CDR3 in amino acids: CASSESGNEKLFF. DNA for the CDR3: TGTGCCAGCAGTGAATCGGGGAACGAAAAACTGTTTTTT.